The 13 T cell receptor beta chains given below trace back to one sample, sequenced in a study of blood T cells in healthy people across ages. Sample-barcoded 5' priming and a J-beta primer mix drove a second PCR of 7 to 11 cycles. TCRdb redid the calling of the 5' RACE reads with MiXCR, one entry per CDR3 protein. The sample holds 720,000 or so distinct CDR3 sequences; about 43% are singletons and the top ten take about 32%. Sequencing used blood. Source of these receptors: an elderly man in good health.

V and J are TRBV29-1 and TRBJ2-5; 9 bases are shared with TRBD2. The CDR3 totals 15 residues. V lost 4 bases, J lost 11 bases, and 17 bases stayed unmatched. In germline, CDR1 is SQVTM, CDR2 ANQGSEA. The CDR3 DNA reads as TGCAGCGTTGTCCGACTAGCGGATGTCTACAATGAGCAGTACTTC. Its protein is CSVVRLADVYNEQYF.

This clonotype was counted once. The chain couples TRBV3-1 to TRBJ1-5; a possible D gene is TRBD1 (5 bases). This CDR3 has 16 amino acids. The V gene lost 2 bases and the J gene lost 6 bases, with 17 bases spanning the gap. Germline CDR1 LGHDT, CDR2 YNNKEL (reference sequence). As DNA, the CDR3 is TGTGCCAGCAGCCAAACAGGCGACGCGGGTATTCAGCCCCAGCATTTT. This encodes CASSQTGDAGIQPQHF.

Only a few counts were recorded for this clonotype. The gene calls are TRBV29-1 and TRBJ2-1; D perhaps matches TRBD2 (6 bases). Between the trimmed V and J ends, which lost 1 base and 4 bases, there was a span of 11 bases. The CDR3 extends over 14 amino acids. Germline assignment: CDR1 SQVTM and CDR2 ANQGSEA. The CDR3, as DNA: TGCAGCGTTGAAGTTAGCGGCTCTTACAATGAGCAGTTCTTC. Encoded protein: CSVEVSGSYNEQFF.

The chain links TRBV20-1 to TRBJ2-1; TRBD2 matches at 12 bases. V lost 1 base and J lost 9; bases outside the gene matches: 13. This CDR3 is 17 amino acids long. CDR1 is DFQATT, CDR2 SNEGSKA, per germline (reference sequence). The CDR3 sequence is CSARAQRASGRAREQFF. Here the CDR3 DNA reads TGCAGTGCTAGAGCACAACGGGCTAGCGGGAGGGCCCGTGAGCAGTTCTTC.

This clonotype showed up just a few times. The rearrangement uses TRBV5-1 and TRBJ2-3; perhaps TRBD1 as D (6 bases). Per germline, CDR1 SGHRS and CDR2 YFSETQ. Trimming removed 4 bases at V and 2 bases at J, with 11 bases between. This CDR3 has 14 residues. CDR3 residues: CASSGGQNTDTQYF. Written as DNA, the CDR3 is TGCGCCAGCAGCGGCGGACAGAACACAGATACGCAGTATTTT.

The chain has TRBV20-1 and TRBJ2-4, with D possibly being TRBD1 (6 bases). The CDR3 is 15 amino acids. V dropped 3 bases and J dropped 0 bases, with 12 bases sitting between them. The germline V gene encodes CDR1 DFQATT and CDR2 SNEGSKA (reference sequence). The CDR3 loop reads CSASRQALAKNIQYF. CDR3 bases: TGCAGTGCTAGCCGACAGGCCCTAGCCAAAAACATTCAGTACTTC.

This rearrangement joins TRBV6-5 to TRBJ1-2; unclear D gene. Looked up from germline, CDR1 is MNHEY and CDR2 is SVGAGI. The germline V and J ends were trimmed by 8 bases and 8 bases, with 15 bases remaining between them. The CDR3 is 12 residues long. CDR3 in amino acids: CASGFGFGGYTF. As DNA, the CDR3 is TGTGCCAGCGGATTCGGGTTTGGGGGCTACACCTTC.

This clonotype occurred a few times. The chain employs TRBV12-5 and TRBJ1-1, with D uncertain. The ends were cut back, 7 bases at V and 3 bases at J, with 12 bases in the middle. Germline V CDR1 and CDR2: LGHNT, FRNRAP. There are 13 residues in the CDR3. CDR3 loop: CASAISGYTEAFF. The CDR3 DNA is TGTGCTAGTGCCATTTCTGGATACACTGAAGCTTTCTTT.

Notes on this clonotype: Sequence at one end of the junction differs from germline and may be a read error. This chain links TRBV12-3 or TRBV12-4 with TRBJ2-3; D could derive from TRBD1 or TRBD2 (6 bases each). CDR3 size: 13 residues. The CDR3 spells CSSTHRGTGKQYF. CDR3 nucleotides: TGTTCCAGCACTCATAGGGGGACTGGAAAGCAGTATTTT.

The chain carries TRBV7-2 and TRBJ1-1, with D hard to call. The CDR3 extends over 15 amino acids. Trimming removed 5 bases at V and 1 base at J, with 14 bases between. Germline V gives CDR1 SGHTA, CDR2 FQGNSA. For the CDR3, the DNA is TGTGCCAGCAGCCCCTCGGCGGGAACGAACACTGAAGCTTTCTTT. It is translated as CASSPSAGTNTEAFF.

This sequence joins TRBV7-2 and TRBJ2-1, with D perhaps matching TRBD2 (6 bases). The germline V and J ends were trimmed by 5 bases and 10 bases, with 15 bases remaining between them. This CDR3 region has 13 residues. The germline CDR1 and CDR2 sequences are SGHTA and FQGNSA. The CDR3: CASSVVAGKEQFF. Here the CDR3 DNA reads TGTGCCAGCAGCGTAGTGGCGGGGAAAGAGCAGTTCTTC. Filled out from reference TRBV7-2 and TRBJ2-1, the complete variable domain reads GAGVSQSPSNKVTEKGKDVELRCDPISGHTALYWYRQSLGQGLEFLIYFQGNSAPDKSGLPSDRFSAERTGGSVSTLTIQRTQQEDSAVYLCASSVVAGKEQFFGPGTRLTVL.

A remark on this clonotype: At one of its ends the junction is not consistent with the germline gene, which may arise from a read error. The chain is built from TRBV3-1 and TRBJ2-7, with D perhaps TRBD2 (5 bases). The J call may not be correct, given that the DNA end is closer to TRBJ2-1. Germline V CDR1 and CDR2: LGHDT, YNNKEL (reference sequence). This CDR3 region has 13 residues. CDR3 region: CTSSQGLTDEQFF. The CDR3 coding sequence is TGTACCAGCAGCCAAGGACTTACGGATGAGCAGTTCTTC.

This clonotype was counted only a few times. The chain is built from TRBV11-2 and TRBJ2-5; the match to TRBD2 covers 8 bases. CDR1 SGHAT and CDR2 FQNNGV come from the germline V gene. Trimming took 7 bases from V and 1 from J; bases not matched to a gene: 17. This CDR3 is built from 18 residues. The CDR3 sequence: CASTPRGPSGGLQETQYF. The CDR3 DNA reads as TGTGCCAGCACCCCTCGAGGTCCCAGCGGGGGTCTCCAAGAGACCCAGTACTTC.